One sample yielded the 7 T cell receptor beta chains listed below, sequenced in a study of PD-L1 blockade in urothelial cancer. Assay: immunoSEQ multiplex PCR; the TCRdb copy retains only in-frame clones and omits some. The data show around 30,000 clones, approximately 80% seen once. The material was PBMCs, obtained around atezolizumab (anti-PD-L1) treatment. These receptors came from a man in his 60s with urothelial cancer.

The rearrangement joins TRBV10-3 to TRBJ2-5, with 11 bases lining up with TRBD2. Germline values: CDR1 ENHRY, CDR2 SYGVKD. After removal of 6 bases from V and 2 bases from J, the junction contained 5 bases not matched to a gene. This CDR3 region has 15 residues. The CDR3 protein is CAIRTIAGGQETQYF. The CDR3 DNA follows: TGTGCCATCAGGACCATAGCGGGAGGGCAAGAGACCCAGTACTTC.

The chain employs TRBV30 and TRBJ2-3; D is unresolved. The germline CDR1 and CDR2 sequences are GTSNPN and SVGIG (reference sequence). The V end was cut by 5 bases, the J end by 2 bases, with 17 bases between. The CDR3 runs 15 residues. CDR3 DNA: TGTGCCTGGGGCAGAACCCAACGAAACACAGATACGCAGTATTTT. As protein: CAWGRTQRNTDTQYF.

CDR3 sequence (DNA): TGTGCCAGCAGTTACGGCGACAGGAGCTATGGCTACACCTTC. Its protein is CASSYGDRSYGYTF. The V gene is TRBV6-5, the J gene TRBJ1-2, with D possibly TRBD1 on 6 matching bases. V lost 2 bases and J lost 4, with 11 bases in between. The length of the CDR3 is 14 residues. Per germline, CDR1 MNHEY and CDR2 SVGAGI.

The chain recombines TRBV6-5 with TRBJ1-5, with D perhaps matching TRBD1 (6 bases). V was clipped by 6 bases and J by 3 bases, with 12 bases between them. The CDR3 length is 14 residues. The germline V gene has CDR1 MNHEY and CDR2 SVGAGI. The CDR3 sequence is CASSYDRLNQPQHF. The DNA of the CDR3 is TGTGCCAGCAGCTACGACAGGCTCAATCAGCCCCAGCATTTT.

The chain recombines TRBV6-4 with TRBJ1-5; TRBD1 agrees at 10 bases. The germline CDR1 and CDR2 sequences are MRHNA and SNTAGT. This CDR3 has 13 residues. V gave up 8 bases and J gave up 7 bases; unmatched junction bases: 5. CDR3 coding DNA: TGTGCCAGCGGGACAGGGGTCGGACAGCCCCAGCATTTT. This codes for CASGTGVGQPQHF.

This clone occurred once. The CDR3 sequence: CASSALRAEYTEAFF. CDR3 DNA sequence: TGTGCCAGCAGTGCGCTCAGGGCTGAGTACACTGAAGCTTTCTTT. The rearrangement links TRBV2 to TRBJ1-1; tentative D call: TRBD1 (5 bases). The germline V gene encodes CDR1 SNHLY and CDR2 FYNNEI. The CDR3 has 15 amino acids. V was cut by 4 bases and J by 3 bases, with 15 bases left in between.

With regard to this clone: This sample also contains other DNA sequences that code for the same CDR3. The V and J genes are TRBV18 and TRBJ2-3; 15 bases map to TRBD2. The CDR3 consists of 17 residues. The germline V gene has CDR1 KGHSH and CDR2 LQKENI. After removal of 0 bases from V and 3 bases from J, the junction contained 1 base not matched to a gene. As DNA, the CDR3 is TGTGCCAGCTCACCACCAGGGACTAGCGGGAGGACAGATACGCAGTATTTT. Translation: CASSPPGTSGRTDTQYF.